These 20 T cell receptor beta chains share one sample of origin, sequenced in a study of radiotherapy plus CTLA-4 blockade in lung cancer. TCRdb keeps only in-frame clones here, not all; method: immunoSEQ multiplex PCR. The repertoire holds tens of thousands of clones, with 77% as singletons. The input for sequencing was peripheral blood, taken from a patient treated with radiotherapy plus ipilimumab. These receptors were taken from a human donor with non-small cell lung cancer that progressed on radiotherapy plus ipilimumab.

V usage is TRBV4-2 and J usage is TRBJ1-1, with a weak D call TRBD1 (5 bases). This CDR3 is built from 12 residues. Deletions cut 4 bases from V and 8 bases from J, with 11 bases between. Germline lookup yields CDR1 LGHNA and CDR2 YNFKEQ. CDR3 nucleotide sequence: TGTGCCAGCAGCCTCGAGGGGCTAGAAGCTTTCTTT. Its protein product is CASSLEGLEAFF.

J is TRBJ2-7 and V is TRBV4-2; the D is unclear. The CDR3 loop spans 14 amino acids. Looked up from germline, CDR1 is LGHNA and CDR2 is YNFKEQ. The ends were cut back, 0 bases at V and 3 bases at J, with 9 bases in the middle. The CDR3 coding sequence is TGTGCCAGCAGCCAAGAGGCCAAAAACTACGAGCAGTACTTC. Amino acids: CASSQEAKNYEQYF.

This rearrangement joins TRBV18 to TRBJ2-1, with 7 bases aligning to TRBD2. Germline CDR1 KGHSH, CDR2 LQKENI. The V and J ends lost 3 bases and 4 bases, in that order; junction bases with no gene match: 6. The CDR3 runs to 15 residues. CDR3 in amino acids: CASSPLAEIYNEQFF. As DNA, the CDR3 is TGTGCCAGCTCACCGCTAGCGGAGATTTACAATGAGCAGTTCTTC.

V and J are TRBV9 and TRBJ2-3; 9 bases agree with TRBD2. Germline V lookup: CDR1 SGDLS, CDR2 YYNGEE. V lost 4 bases to trimming and J lost 1 base; unmatched junction nucleotides: 7. CDR3 length equals 16 residues. This chain's CDR3 is CASSPPLAGRTDTQYF. CDR3 bases: TGTGCCAGCAGCCCGCCGCTAGCGGGGCGCACAGATACGCAGTATTTT.

V and J are TRBV5-1 and TRBJ2-1, with 8 bases that match TRBD1. The CDR3 totals 14 residues. Germline assignment: CDR1 SGHRS and CDR2 YFSETQ. The ends lost 0 bases at V and 8 bases at J; junction bases unmatched: 4. CDR3 sequence: CASSLEDRVDEQFF. In DNA, the CDR3 is TGCGCCAGCAGCTTGGAGGACAGGGTGGATGAGCAGTTCTTC.

A single count supports this clone. The chain's CDR3 is CASSPSRGAGETQYF. The CDR3 DNA is TGTGCCAGCAGCCCCAGCCGGGGGGCTGGGGAGACCCAGTACTTC. The chain is built from TRBV11-1 and TRBJ2-5, with D possibly matching TRBD2 (7 bases). This CDR3 region has 15 residues. V lost 5 bases, J lost 5 bases, and 18 bases lay in between. CDR1 is SGHAT and CDR2 is FQDESV in the germline V gene (reference sequence).

CDR3 protein: CASSLGGLSNQPQHF. The CDR3 region has the DNA TGTGCCAGCAGCTTGGGTGGTCTTTCAAATCAGCCCCAGCATTTT. The chain links TRBV5-6 to TRBJ1-5; D remains unclear. Germline loops: CDR1 SGHDT, CDR2 YYEEEE. The V end was cut by 0 bases, the J end by 4 bases, with 11 bases between. This CDR3 contains 15 residues. The full variable domain, in which reference TRBV5-6 and TRBJ1-5 provide the parts outside the CDR3, is DAGVTQSPTHLIKTRGQQVTLRCSPKSGHDTVSWYQQALGQGPQFIFQYYEEEERQRGNFPDRFSGHQFPNYSSELNVNALLLGDSALYLCASSLGGLSNQPQHFGDGTRLSIL.

V is TRBV11-2 and J is TRBJ2-7; D is undetermined. This CDR3 is built from 14 residues. Trimming removed 5 bases at V and 0 bases at J, with 11 bases between. The germline V gene has CDR1 SGHAT and CDR2 FQNNGV. This chain's CDR3 is CASSLLQSSYEQYF. The CDR3 DNA is TGTGCCAGCAGCCTACTACAGAGCTCCTACGAGCAGTACTTC.

The chain carries TRBV5-1 and TRBJ1-2; TRBD1 aligns across 7 bases. Trimming at V came to 4 bases and at J to 6 bases, leaving 6 bases not matched to a gene. Germline-derived CDR1 and CDR2 are SGHRS and YFSETQ. The CDR3 totals 13 residues. CDR3 nucleotide sequence: TGCGCCAGCAGCAACGAGGGGGCAAATGGCTACACCTTC. Encoded protein: CASSNEGANGYTF.

The chain links TRBV7-3 to TRBJ1-5, with unresolved D. Germline V gene data show CDR1 as SGHTA and CDR2 as FQGTGA. V was cut by 4 bases and J by 6 bases, with 10 bases left in between. The CDR3 runs 13 residues. The CDR3 DNA is TGTGCCAGCAGCTCTCAGGCCGGTCAGCCCCAGCATTTT. Translation: CASSSQAGQPQHF.

The genes are TRBV7-9 and TRBJ2-5; D is perhaps TRBD2 (5 bases). The V gene's germline CDR1 is SEHNR and CDR2 FQNEAQ (reference sequence). V was cut by 8 bases and J by 1 base, with 8 bases left in between. The CDR3 consists of 12 residues. DNA for the CDR3: TGTGCCAGCCAGCGGCTCCAAGAGACCCAGTACTTC. This translates into CASQRLQETQYF.

This clone rates as medium-sized (0.01 to 0.1%). This chain links TRBV28 with TRBJ2-6; D perhaps matches TRBD2 (6 bases). The CDR3 contains 13 residues. CDR1 is MDHEN, CDR2 SYDVKM, per germline. Trimming removed 5 bases from V and 11 bases from J, with 13 bases in between. CDR3 sequence reads: CASSLGLPDVLTF. The CDR3, as DNA: TGTGCCAGCAGTCTGGGACTCCCCGACGTCCTGACTTTC.

The V and J genes are TRBV7-7 and TRBJ2-2, with 8 bases fitting TRBD1. CDR1 SSHAT and CDR2 FNYEAQ come from the germline V gene (reference sequence). This CDR3 is 18 amino acids long. V gave up 2 bases and J gave up 0 bases; unmatched junction bases: 8. CDR3: CASSLYQRQGTNTGELFF. The CDR3 coding sequence is TGTGCCAGCAGCTTATATCAAAGACAGGGGACGAACACCGGGGAGCTGTTTTTT.

The chain links TRBV30 to TRBJ2-7; D is uncertain. Germline-derived CDR1 and CDR2 are GTSNPN and SVGIG (reference sequence). This CDR3 has 10 residues. V was clipped by 0 bases and J by 6 bases, with 3 bases between them. The CDR3 protein is CAWSVGEQYF. The CDR3 DNA sequence: TGTGCCTGGAGTGTAGGCGAGCAGTACTTC.

This clone was seen a single time. The chain couples TRBV28 to TRBJ2-3; the D gene is possibly TRBD2 (5 bases). The CDR3 contains 16 residues. Germline V gives CDR1 MDHEN, CDR2 SYDVKM. The V gene lost 5 bases and the J gene lost 3 bases, with 18 bases spanning the gap. CDR3 nucleotides: TGTGCCAGCAGTCCCCCGGCCCTCACTAGAACAGATACGCAGTATTTT. It specifies CASSPPALTRTDTQYF.

The chain has TRBV6-1 and TRBJ1-1; TRBD1 might be the D (5 bases). V was clipped by 8 bases and J by 2 bases, with 15 bases between them. The CDR3 runs to 14 residues. The germline CDR1 and CDR2 sequences are MNHNS and SASEGT. This CDR3 is CASARNGGNTEAFF. CDR3 sequence (DNA): TGTGCCAGCGCTCGAAATGGGGGTAACACTGAAGCTTTCTTT.

The rearrangement joins TRBV5-6 to TRBJ2-7, with D possibly being TRBD2 (6 bases). Trimming left V 1 base short and J 5 bases short, with 13 bases between. Germline V gene sequence: CDR1 SGHDT, CDR2 YYEEEE. The CDR3 has 14 residues. The CDR3 loop is CASSLNAGTHEQYF. The DNA of the CDR3 is TGTGCCAGCAGCTTGAATGCGGGGACGCACGAGCAGTACTTC.

This chain links TRBV7-8 with TRBJ1-1; no clear D gene. The germline CDR1 and CDR2 sequences are SGHVS and FQNEAQ. Trimming shortened V by 2 bases and J by 7 bases, and 11 bases separated the two germline ends. The CDR3 has 13 amino acids. The CDR3 bases are TGTGCCAGCAGCTTAAAAGGAGGAGTTGAAGCTTTCTTT. Translating gives CASSLKGGVEAFF.

With regard to this clone: At one end, the junction sequence differs from germline, possibly due to a read error. This sample includes further DNA sequences coding for the same CDR3. The rearrangement links TRBV6-5 to TRBJ1-2, with D tentatively TRBD1 (5 bases). This CDR3 comprises 15 residues. Germline CDR1 and CDR2: MNHEY and SVGAGI. The CDR3 here is CASSPRGVVLYGYTF. The CDR3 coding sequence is TGTGCCAGCAGTCCCCGAGGGGTGGTCCTTTATGGCTATACCTTC.

This chain joins TRBV5-1 and TRBJ2-3; 7 bases map to TRBD1. The V gene's germline CDR1 is SGHRS and CDR2 YFSETQ. V dropped 3 bases and J dropped 2; count of bases not matched to a gene: 6. CDR3 length equals 15 residues. The CDR3 region has the DNA TGCGCCAGCAGCTATGAGGGACAGTACACAGATACGCAGTATTTT. Its translation: CASSYEGQYTDTQYF.